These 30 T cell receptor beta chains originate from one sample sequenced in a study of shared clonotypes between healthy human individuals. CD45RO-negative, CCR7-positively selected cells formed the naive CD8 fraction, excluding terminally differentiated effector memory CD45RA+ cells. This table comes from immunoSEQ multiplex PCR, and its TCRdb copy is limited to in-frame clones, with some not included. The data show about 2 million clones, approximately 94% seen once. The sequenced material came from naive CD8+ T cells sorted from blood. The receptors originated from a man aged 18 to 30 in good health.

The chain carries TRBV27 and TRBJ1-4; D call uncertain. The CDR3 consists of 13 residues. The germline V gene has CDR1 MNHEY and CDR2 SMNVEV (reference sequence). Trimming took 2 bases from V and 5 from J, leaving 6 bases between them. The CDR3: CASSLKVNEKLFF. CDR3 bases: TGTGCCAGCAGTTTAAAAGTAAATGAAAAACTGTTTTTT. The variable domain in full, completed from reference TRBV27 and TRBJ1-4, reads EAQVTQNPRYLITVTGKKLTVTCSQNMNHEYMSWYRQDPGLGLRQIYYSMNVEVTDKGDVPEGYKVSRKEKRNFPLILESPSPNQTSLYFCASSLKVNEKLFFGSGTQLSVL.

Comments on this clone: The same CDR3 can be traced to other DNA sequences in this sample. CDR3 residues: CASSGTGDSYNEQFF. CDR3 sequence (DNA): TGCGCCAGCAGCGGGACAGGGGACTCCTACAATGAGCAGTTCTTC. This chain uses TRBV5-1 with TRBJ2-1; TRBD1 matches at 10 bases. CDR3 length: 15 residues. Germline-derived CDR1 and CDR2 are SGHRS and YFSETQ. V lost 4 bases to trimming and J lost 0 bases; unmatched junction nucleotides: 1.

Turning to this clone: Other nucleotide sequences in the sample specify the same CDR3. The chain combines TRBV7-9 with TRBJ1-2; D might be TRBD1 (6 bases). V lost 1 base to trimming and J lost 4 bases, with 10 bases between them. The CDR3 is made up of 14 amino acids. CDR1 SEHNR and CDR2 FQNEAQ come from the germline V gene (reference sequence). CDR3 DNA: TGTGCCAGCAGCTTAGAGGACAGAATCTATGGCTACACCTTC. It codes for CASSLEDRIYGYTF.

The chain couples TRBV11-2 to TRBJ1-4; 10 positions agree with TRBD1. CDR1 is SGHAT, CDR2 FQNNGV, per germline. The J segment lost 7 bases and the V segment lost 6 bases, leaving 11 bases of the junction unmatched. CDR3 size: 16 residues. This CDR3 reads CASSPGPGTGVEKLFF. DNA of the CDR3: TGTGCCAGCAGTCCCGGTCCAGGGACAGGGGTTGAAAAACTGTTTTTT.

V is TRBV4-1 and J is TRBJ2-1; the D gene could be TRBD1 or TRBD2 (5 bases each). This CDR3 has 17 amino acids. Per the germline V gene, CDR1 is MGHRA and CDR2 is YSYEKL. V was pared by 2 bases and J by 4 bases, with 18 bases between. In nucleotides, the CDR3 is TGCGCCAGCAGCCAACATGTAATTTTGGGGGAATACAATGAGCAGTTCTTC. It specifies CASSQHVILGEYNEQFF.

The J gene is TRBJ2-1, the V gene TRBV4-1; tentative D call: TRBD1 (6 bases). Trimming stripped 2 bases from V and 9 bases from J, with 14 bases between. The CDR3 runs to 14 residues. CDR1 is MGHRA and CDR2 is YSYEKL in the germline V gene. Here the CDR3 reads CASSQIRQDPEQFF. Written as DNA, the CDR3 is TGCGCCAGCAGCCAAATAAGACAGGACCCTGAGCAGTTCTTC.

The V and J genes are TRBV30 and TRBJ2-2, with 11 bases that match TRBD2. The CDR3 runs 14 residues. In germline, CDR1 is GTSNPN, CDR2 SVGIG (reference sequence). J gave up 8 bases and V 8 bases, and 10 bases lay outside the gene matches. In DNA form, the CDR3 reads TGTGCCGGGGATCGGACTAGCGGGTATGGGGAGCTGTTTTTT. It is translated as CAGDRTSGYGELFF.

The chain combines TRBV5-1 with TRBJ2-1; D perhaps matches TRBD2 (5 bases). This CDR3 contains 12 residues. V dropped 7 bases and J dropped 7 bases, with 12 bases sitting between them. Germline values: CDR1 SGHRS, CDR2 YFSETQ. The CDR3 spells CASSRGGNEQFF. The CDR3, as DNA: TGCGCCAGCTCCCGGGGTGGAAATGAGCAGTTCTTC.

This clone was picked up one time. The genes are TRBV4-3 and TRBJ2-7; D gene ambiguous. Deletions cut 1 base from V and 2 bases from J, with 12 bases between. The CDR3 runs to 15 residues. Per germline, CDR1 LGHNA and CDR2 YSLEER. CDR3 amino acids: CASSQAPGSTYEQYF. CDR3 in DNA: TGCGCCAGCAGCCAAGCCCCAGGCTCGACCTACGAGCAGTACTTC.

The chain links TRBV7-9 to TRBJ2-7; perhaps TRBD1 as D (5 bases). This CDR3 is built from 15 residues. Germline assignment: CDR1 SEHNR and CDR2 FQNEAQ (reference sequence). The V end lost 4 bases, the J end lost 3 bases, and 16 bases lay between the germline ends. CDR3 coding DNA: TGTGCCAGCAGCTCAGCAGGGTCACCTCGCTACGAGCAGTACTTC. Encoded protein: CASSSAGSPRYEQYF.

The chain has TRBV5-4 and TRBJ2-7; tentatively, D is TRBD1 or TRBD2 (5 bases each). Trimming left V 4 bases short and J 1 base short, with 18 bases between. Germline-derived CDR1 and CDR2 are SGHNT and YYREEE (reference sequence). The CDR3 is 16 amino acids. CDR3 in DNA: TGTGCCAGCAGCGCGGACTTCCGGGACGGATCCTACGAGCAGTACTTC. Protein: CASSADFRDGSYEQYF.

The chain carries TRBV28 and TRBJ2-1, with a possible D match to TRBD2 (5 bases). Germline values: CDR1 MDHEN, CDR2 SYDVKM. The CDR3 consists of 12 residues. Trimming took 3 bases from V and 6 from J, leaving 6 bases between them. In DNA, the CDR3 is TGTGCCAGCAGTTTCGGGGTCAATGAGCAGTTCTTC. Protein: CASSFGVNEQFF. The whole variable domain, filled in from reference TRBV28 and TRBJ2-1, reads DVKVTQSSRYLVKRTGEKVFLECVQDMDHENMFWYRQDPGLGLRLIYFSYDVKMKEKGDIPEGYSVSREKKERFSLILESASTNQTSMYLCASSFGVNEQFFGPGTRLTVL.

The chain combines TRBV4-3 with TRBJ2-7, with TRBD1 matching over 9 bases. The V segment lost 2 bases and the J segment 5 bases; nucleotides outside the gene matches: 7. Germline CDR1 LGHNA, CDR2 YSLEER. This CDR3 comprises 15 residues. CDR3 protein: CASSQPGQGLDEQYF. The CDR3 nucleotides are TGCGCCAGCAGCCAACCGGGACAGGGCCTCGACGAGCAGTACTTC.

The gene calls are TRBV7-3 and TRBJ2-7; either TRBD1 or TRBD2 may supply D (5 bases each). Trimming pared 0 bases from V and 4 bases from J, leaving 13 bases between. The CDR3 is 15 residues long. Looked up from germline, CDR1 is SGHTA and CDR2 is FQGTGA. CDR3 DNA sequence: TGTGCCAGCAGCTTAACCCCGGGACCCCAATACGAGCAGTACTTC. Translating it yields CASSLTPGPQYEQYF.

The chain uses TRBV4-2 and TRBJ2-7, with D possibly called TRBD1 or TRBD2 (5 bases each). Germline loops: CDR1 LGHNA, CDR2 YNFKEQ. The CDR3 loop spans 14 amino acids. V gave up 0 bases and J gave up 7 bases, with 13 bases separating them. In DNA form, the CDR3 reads TGTGCCAGCAGCCAAGATGGGGGAACTGGGGAGCAGTACTTC. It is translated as CASSQDGGTGEQYF.

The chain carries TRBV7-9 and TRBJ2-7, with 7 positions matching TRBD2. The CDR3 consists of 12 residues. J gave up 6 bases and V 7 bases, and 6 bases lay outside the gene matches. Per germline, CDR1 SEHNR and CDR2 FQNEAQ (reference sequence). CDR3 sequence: CASTFTGGEQYF. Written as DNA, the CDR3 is TGTGCCAGCACCTTCACGGGAGGCGAGCAGTACTTC. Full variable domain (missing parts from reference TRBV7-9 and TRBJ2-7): DTGVSQNPRHKITKRGQNVTFRCDPISEHNRLYWYRQTLGQGPEFLTYFQNEAQLEKSRLLSDRFSAERPKGSFSTLEIQRTEQGDSAMYLCASTFTGGEQYFGPGTRLTVT.

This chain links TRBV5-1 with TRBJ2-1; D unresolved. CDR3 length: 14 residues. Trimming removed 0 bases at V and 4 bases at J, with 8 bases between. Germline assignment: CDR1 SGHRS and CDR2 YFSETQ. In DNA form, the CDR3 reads TGCGCCAGCAGCTTGGACCGAACTTACAATGAGCAGTTCTTC. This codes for CASSLDRTYNEQFF.

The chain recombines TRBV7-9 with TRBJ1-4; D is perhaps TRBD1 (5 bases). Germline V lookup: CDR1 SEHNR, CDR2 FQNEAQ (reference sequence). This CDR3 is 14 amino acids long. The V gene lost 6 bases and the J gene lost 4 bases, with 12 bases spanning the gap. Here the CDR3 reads CASSRGTVNEKLFF. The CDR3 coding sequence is TGTGCCAGCAGTCGCGGGACGGTTAATGAAAAACTGTTTTTT.

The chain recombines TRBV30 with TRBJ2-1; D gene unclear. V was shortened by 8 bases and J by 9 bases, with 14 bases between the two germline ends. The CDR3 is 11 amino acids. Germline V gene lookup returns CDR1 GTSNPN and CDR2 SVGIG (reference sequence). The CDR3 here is CARRLGSEQFF. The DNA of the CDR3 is TGTGCCCGTAGATTAGGAAGTGAGCAGTTCTTC.

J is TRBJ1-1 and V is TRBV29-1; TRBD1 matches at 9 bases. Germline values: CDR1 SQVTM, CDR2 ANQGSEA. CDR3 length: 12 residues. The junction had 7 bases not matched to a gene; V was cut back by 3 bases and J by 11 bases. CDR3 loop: CSVETQGAEAFF. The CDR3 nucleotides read TGCAGCGTTGAGACACAGGGGGCGGAGGCTTTCTTT.

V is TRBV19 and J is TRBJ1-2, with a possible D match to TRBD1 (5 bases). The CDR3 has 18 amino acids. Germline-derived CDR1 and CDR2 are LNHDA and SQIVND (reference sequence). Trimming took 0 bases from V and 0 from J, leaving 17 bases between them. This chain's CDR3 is CASSIDLEGPSSNYGYTF. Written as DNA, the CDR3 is TGTGCCAGTAGTATAGATCTCGAGGGACCCTCGTCTAACTATGGCTACACCTTC.

This CDR3 is CASSQDGVGGNEKLFF. DNA for the CDR3: TGCGCCAGCAGCCAAGATGGGGTGGGAGGGAACGAAAAACTGTTTTTT. The chain joins TRBV4-3 to TRBJ1-4; D is undetermined. This CDR3 contains 16 residues. With 0 bases removed from V and 8 bases from J, the gap between germline ends came to 16 bases. Germline V gives CDR1 LGHNA, CDR2 YSLEER.

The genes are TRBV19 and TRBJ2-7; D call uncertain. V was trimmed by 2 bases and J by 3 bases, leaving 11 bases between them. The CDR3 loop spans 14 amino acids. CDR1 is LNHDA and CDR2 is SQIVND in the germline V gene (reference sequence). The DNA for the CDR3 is TGTGCCAGTAGTATATTTTCCCCCCACTACGAGCAGTACTTC. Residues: CASSIFSPHYEQYF.

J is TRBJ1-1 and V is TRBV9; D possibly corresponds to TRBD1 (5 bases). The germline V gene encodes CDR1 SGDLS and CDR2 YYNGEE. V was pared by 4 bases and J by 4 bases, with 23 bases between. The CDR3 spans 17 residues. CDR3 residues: CASSPPSWEGRSTEAFF. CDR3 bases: TGTGCCAGCAGCCCCCCGTCGTGGGAGGGGCGAAGCACTGAAGCTTTCTTT.

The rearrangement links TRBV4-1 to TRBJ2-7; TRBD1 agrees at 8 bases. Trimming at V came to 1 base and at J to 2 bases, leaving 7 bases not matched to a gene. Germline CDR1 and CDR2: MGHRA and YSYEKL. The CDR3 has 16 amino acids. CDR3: CASSQVLRGQAYEQYF. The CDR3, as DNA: TGCGCCAGCAGCCAAGTACTCAGGGGGCAGGCCTACGAGCAGTACTTC.

The CDR3 DNA sequence: TGTGCCAGCAGCTTCCAGACAGGGGGAGGCACTGAAGCTTTCTTT. Amino acid sequence: CASSFQTGGGTEAFF. This rearrangement joins TRBV28 to TRBJ1-1; 9 bases are a match to TRBD1. CDR3 length: 15 amino acids. The V and J ends lost 6 bases and 4 bases, in that order; junction bases with no gene match: 9. CDR1 MDHEN and CDR2 SYDVKM come from the germline V gene.

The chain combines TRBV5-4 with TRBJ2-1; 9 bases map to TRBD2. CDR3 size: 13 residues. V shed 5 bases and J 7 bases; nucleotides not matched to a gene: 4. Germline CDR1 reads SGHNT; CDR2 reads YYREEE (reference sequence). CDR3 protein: CASSFSGSNEQFF. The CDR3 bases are TGTGCCAGCAGTTTTAGCGGGAGTAATGAGCAGTTCTTC.

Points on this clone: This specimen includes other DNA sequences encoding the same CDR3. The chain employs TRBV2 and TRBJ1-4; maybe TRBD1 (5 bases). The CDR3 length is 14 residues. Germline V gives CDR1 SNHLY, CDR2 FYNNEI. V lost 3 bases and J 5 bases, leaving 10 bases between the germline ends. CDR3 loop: CASSDGGGNEKLFF. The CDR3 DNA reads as TGTGCCAGCAGTGACGGGGGTGGAAATGAAAAACTGTTTTTT. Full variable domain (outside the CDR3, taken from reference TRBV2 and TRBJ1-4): EPEVTQTPSHQVTQMGQEVILRCVPISNHLYFYWYRQILGQKVEFLVSFYNNEISEKSEIFDDQFSVERPDGSNFTLKIRSTKLEDSAMYFCASSDGGGNEKLFFGSGTQLSVL.

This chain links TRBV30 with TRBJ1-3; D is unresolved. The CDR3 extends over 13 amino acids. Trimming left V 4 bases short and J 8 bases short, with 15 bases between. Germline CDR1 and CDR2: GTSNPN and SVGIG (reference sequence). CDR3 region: CAWKIDPGYTIYF. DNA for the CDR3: TGTGCCTGGAAAATAGATCCGGGATACACCATATATTTT.

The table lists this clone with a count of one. Written as DNA, the CDR3 is TGTGCCAGCAGCTTAGGCGGGGACTATGATACGCAGTATTTT. It encodes CASSLGGDYDTQYF. V is TRBV13 and J is TRBJ2-3, with TRBD2 identical over 7 bases. Germline V lookup: CDR1 PRHDT, CDR2 FYEKMQ (reference sequence). The CDR3 covers 14 residues. With 0 bases clipped from V and 6 bases from J, the junction kept 3 bases outside the gene matches.